This is a list of T cell receptor beta chains from one sample in a study of blood T cell repertoires in COVID-19. Here immunoSEQ multiplex PCR was the method, and the copy in TCRdb shows in-frame clones only, minus some. Here the sample spans about 98,000 clones, roughly 80% being singletons. Sample: peripheral blood. The receptors shown here come from a man in his 70s with active or convalescent COVID-19. The CDR3 runs from the conserved cysteine through the conserved F or W. D genes are given only for firm matches. Size is stated for part of the rows, as once, few or many counts, or as a class when the clone is expanded.

V gene	J gene	clone size	D gene	CDR3 protein	CDR3 DNA
TRBV6-5	TRBJ1-6	NA	NA	CASSYDFGGASPLHF	TGTGCCAGCAGTTACGATTTTGGGGGGGCTTCACCCCTCCACTTT
TRBV30	TRBJ2-1	NA	TRBD2	CAWSAPGGYNEQFF	TGTGCCTGGAGTGCCCCGGGGGGCTACAATGAGCAGTTCTTC
TRBV12-2	TRBJ2-1	once	NA	CANRRGLSSYNEQFF	TGTGCAAATCGCCGAGGACTTAGCTCCTACAATGAGCAGTTCTTC
TRBV6-5	TRBJ2-3	NA	TRBD1	CASSSGTGRTDTQYF	TGTGCCAGCAGCTCCGGGACAGGGCGGACAGATACGCAGTATTTT
TRBV10-3	TRBJ2-7	NA	TRBD1	CAIRLDRAYEQYF	TGTGCCATCAGGTTGGACAGGGCCTACGAGCAGTACTTC
TRBV19	TRBJ1-2	NA	TRBD1	CASGNNRGSGYTF	TGTGCCAGTGGAAACAACAGGGGAAGCGGCTACACCTTC
TRBV7-9	TRBJ1-5	NA	TRBD1	CASSLGQGNQPQHF	TGTGCCAGCAGCTTAGGACAGGGGAATCAGCCCCAGCATTTT
TRBV10-3	TRBJ1-3	NA	TRBD1	CAIKGQGAGNTIYF	TGTGCCATCAAGGGACAGGGGGCCGGAAACACCATATATTTT
TRBV9	TRBJ2-1	NA	NA	CASSVGTDSSYNEQFF	TGTGCCAGCAGCGTAGGAACCGACTCAAGCTACAATGAGCAGTTCTTC
TRBV3-1/TRBV3-2	TRBJ1-6	once	TRBD1	CASSQEPIPTGTGYNSPLHF	TGTGCCAGCAGCCAAGAACCAATCCCAACAGGGACAGGTTATAATTCACCCCTCCACTTT
TRBV9	TRBJ1-6	NA	TRBD1	CASSAGTGGTSPLHF	TGTGCCAGCAGCGCCGGGACAGGGGGTACATCACCCCTCCACTTT
TRBV11-3	TRBJ2-2	NA	TRBD2	CASSSGGAAGELFF	TGTGCCAGCAGCTCCGGGGGGGCGGCCGGGGAGCTGTTTTTT
TRBV11-2	TRBJ2-1	NA	NA	CASSLGWQGQGNEQFF	TGTGCCAGCAGCTTAGGGTGGCAGGGGCAGGGCAATGAGCAGTTCTTC
TRBV30	TRBJ2-3	NA	NA	CAWSQGRVITHLADTQYF	TGTGCCTGGAGCCAGGGAAGGGTTATTACTCACCTCGCAGATACGCAGTATTTT